The next 19 T cell receptor beta chains were all read from a single sample in a study of blood T cell repertoires in COVID-19 (dated by TCRdb to about 2020). The receptor library was made with the immunoSEQ multiplex PCR assay. This is the immuneACCESS table as TCRdb keeps it, with only in-frame sequences that have V and J called. A part of the clones is gone; compared with another copy, unresolved V genes explain less than half, and the rest is unexplained. This sample comprises fewer than 650,000 clones, roughly 91% of them detected only once. Of the sample, around 7.8% falls within the top ten clones. The sequencing input was peripheral blood. The receptors come from a woman between 50 and 59 years old with COVID-19, enrolled during active disease.

This chain uses TRBV30 with TRBJ1-2; the D gene is possibly TRBD1 (5 bases). The germline V gene has CDR1 GTSNPN and CDR2 SVGIG (reference sequence). V lost 1 base to trimming and J lost 4 bases, with 16 bases between them. The CDR3 has 15 amino acids. This CDR3 is CAWSDPHSRAYGYTF. CDR3 coding DNA: TGTGCCTGGAGTGACCCCCACAGCAGGGCCTATGGCTACACCTTC.

V and J are TRBV19 and TRBJ1-2, with D tentatively TRBD1 (5 bases). Germline CDR1 and CDR2: LNHDA and SQIVND (reference sequence). V was shortened by 9 bases and J by 4 bases, with 18 bases between the two germline ends. This CDR3 has 14 residues. The CDR3 here is CASLDGAGSYGYTF. The CDR3 nucleotides are TGTGCCAGCCTTGATGGGGCAGGTTCCTATGGCTACACCTTC.

This chain uses TRBV19 with TRBJ1-4; 11 bases map to TRBD1. Trimming took 3 bases from V and 5 from J; bases not matched to a gene: 8. Germline loops: CDR1 LNHDA, CDR2 SQIVND (reference sequence). The CDR3 runs to 17 residues. The CDR3 spells CASSIGKGDRGNEKLFF. CDR3 bases: TGTGCCAGTAGTATCGGGAAGGGGGACAGGGGGAATGAAAAACTGTTTTTT. Filled out from reference TRBV19 and TRBJ1-4, the complete variable domain reads DGGITQSPKYLFRKEGQNVTLSCEQNLNHDAMYWYRQDPGQGLRLIYYSQIVNDFQKGDIAEGYSVSREKKESFPLTVTSAQKNPTAFYLCASSIGKGDRGNEKLFFGSGTQLSVL.

The chain recombines TRBV5-4 with TRBJ1-1; D perhaps matches TRBD1 (5 bases). Germline loops: CDR1 SGHNT, CDR2 YYREEE (reference sequence). This CDR3 contains 13 residues. Trimming removed 5 bases from V and 6 bases from J, with 14 bases in between. CDR3 bases: TGTGCCAGCAGTCCCAGGGTTGCTTCTGAAGCTTTCTTT. Translated, it gives CASSPRVASEAFF.

This chain joins TRBV5-1 and TRBJ1-6, with TRBD1 identical over 8 bases. Germline CDR1 is SGHRS and CDR2 is YFSETQ. The CDR3 has 17 amino acids. The V gene end was trimmed by 0 bases and the J gene end by 5 bases; junction bases not matched to a gene: 7. This CDR3 reads CASSLVYRGQDNSPLHF. The CDR3 coding sequence is TGCGCCAGCAGCTTGGTGTATCGGGGACAGGATAATTCACCCCTCCACTTT.

This clone was recorded only once. The chain links TRBV7-9 to TRBJ1-2, with 7 positions matching TRBD1. The V segment lost 5 bases and the J segment 7 bases; nucleotides outside the gene matches: 16. The germline CDR1 and CDR2 sequences are SEHNR and FQNEAQ (reference sequence). This CDR3 spans 16 amino acids. This CDR3 is CASSNDREGLIGGYTF. The CDR3 DNA is TGTGCCAGCAGCAATGACAGGGAAGGTCTAATCGGTGGCTACACCTTC. Drawing the rest from reference TRBV7-9 and TRBJ1-2, the complete variable domain is DTGVSQNPRHKITKRGQNVTFRCDPISEHNRLYWYRQTLGQGPEFLTYFQNEAQLEKSRLLSDRFSAERPKGSFSTLEIQRTEQGDSAMYLCASSNDREGLIGGYTFGSGTRLTVV.

The chain links TRBV2 to TRBJ2-3; 8 nucleotides align to TRBD2. Germline CDR1 reads SNHLY; CDR2 reads FYNNEI. The CDR3 covers 14 residues. The V segment lost 7 bases and the J segment 6 bases; nucleotides outside the gene matches: 9. CDR3 residues: CASKAGARRDTQYF. The DNA of the CDR3 is TGTGCCAGCAAAGCGGGGGCCCGAAGGGATACGCAGTATTTT.

This clone was seen only once. The chain carries TRBV28 and TRBJ1-1, with 8 positions matching TRBD1. The CDR3 has 13 amino acids. The V and J ends lost 2 bases and 6 bases, in that order; junction bases with no gene match: 2. Germline CDR1 reads MDHEN; CDR2 reads SYDVKM. CDR3 amino acids: CASSLQGAAEAFF. Here the CDR3 DNA reads TGTGCCAGCAGTTTACAGGGGGCCGCTGAAGCTTTCTTT.

The chain combines TRBV9 with TRBJ2-3, with 8 nucleotides matching TRBD2. CDR3 length equals 15 residues. Germline V gene data show CDR1 as SGDLS and CDR2 as YYNGEE. J gave up 2 bases and V 4 bases, and 6 bases lay outside the gene matches. The CDR3: CASSPPGGDTDTQYF. Written as DNA, the CDR3 is TGTGCCAGCAGCCCCCCGGGAGGGGACACAGATACGCAGTATTTT.

This clone occurred a few times. The chain recombines TRBV15 with TRBJ2-3; 13 positions match TRBD2. This CDR3 region has 18 residues. Germline trimming cut 5 bases from V and 1 base from J; bases unmatched to any gene: 9. The V gene's germline CDR1 is LNHNV and CDR2 YYDKDF (reference sequence). CDR3 sequence: CATSPRFGLAGGTDTQYF. In DNA form, the CDR3 reads TGTGCCACCAGCCCCCGCTTCGGACTAGCGGGGGGCACAGATACGCAGTATTTT.

The chain combines TRBV5-5 with TRBJ2-2; TRBD1 agrees at 11 bases. V gave up 4 bases and J gave up 4 bases; unmatched junction bases: 6. The CDR3 totals 16 residues. CDR1 and CDR2 (germline): SGHKS, YYEKEE (reference sequence). The CDR3 loop is CASSPVGTGGTGELFF. In DNA form, the CDR3 reads TGTGCCAGCAGCCCAGTAGGGACAGGGGGCACCGGGGAGCTGTTTTTT.

The chain is built from TRBV6-6 and TRBJ2-7; a possible D gene is TRBD1 (7 bases). The V end was cut by 8 bases, the J end by 5 bases, with 19 bases between. The germline V gene has CDR1 MNHNY and CDR2 SVGAGI (reference sequence). The CDR3 totals 14 residues. CDR3 sequence reads: CASQGEREVDEQYF. In DNA form, the CDR3 reads TGTGCCAGCCAGGGGGAAAGGGAGGTTGACGAGCAGTACTTC.

The chain is built from TRBV19 and TRBJ1-1; TRBD1 matches at 11 bases. The V gene end was trimmed by 10 bases and the J gene end by 5 bases; junction bases not matched to a gene: 15. Germline values: CDR1 LNHDA, CDR2 SQIVND (reference sequence). This CDR3 contains 16 residues. DNA for the CDR3: TGTGCCACCATCCTCCGGGACAGGGGGGCAGGTACTGAAGCTTTCTTT. As protein: CATILRDRGAGTEAFF.

This chain connects TRBV3-1 (or the pseudogene TRBV3-2) to TRBJ1-3; D perhaps matches TRBD1 (5 bases). This CDR3 contains 19 residues. The V and J ends lost 1 base and 0 bases respectively, with 19 bases between them. Germline loops: CDR1 LGHDT, CDR2 YNNKEL (reference sequence). For the CDR3, the DNA is TGTGCCAGCAGCCAAGCATCAATCCTGACAGCTTTCTCTGGAAACACCATATATTTT. Its translation is CASSQASILTAFSGNTIYF.

The chain carries TRBV7-9 and TRBJ1-2, with D possibly matching TRBD1 (5 bases). CDR3 size: 14 residues. CDR1 SEHNR and CDR2 FQNEAQ come from the germline V gene (reference sequence). Trimming stripped 2 bases from V and 6 bases from J, with 13 bases between. Here the CDR3 reads CASSLIVGRDGYTF. CDR3 nucleotide sequence: TGTGCCAGCAGCTTAATCGTCGGCAGGGATGGCTACACCTTC.

The V call is TRBV5-6, the J call TRBJ2-2; 7 positions match TRBD1. This CDR3 comprises 16 residues. Germline V gene sequence: CDR1 SGHDT, CDR2 YYEEEE. Trimming cost V 2 bases and J 5 bases; bases outside gene matches: 9. CDR3 DNA sequence: TGTGCCAGCAGCTTTGGACAGGCCTCTGGGACCGGGGAGCTGTTTTTT. Its protein product is CASSFGQASGTGELFF.

This clone has just one count. Other DNA sequences in the same sample also yield this CDR3. This rearrangement joins TRBV2 to TRBJ2-1; TRBD2 matches 12 bases. The CDR3 is 15 residues long. The J segment lost 7 bases and the V segment lost 6 bases, leaving 7 bases of the junction unmatched. CDR1 and CDR2 from the germline V gene are SNHLY and FYNNEI. CDR3 nucleotide sequence: TGTGCCAGCAGGGCGACTAGCGGGGGAAGGAATGAGCAGTTCTTC. Amino acid sequence: CASRATSGGRNEQFF.

This chain links TRBV30 with TRBJ1-1, with D hard to call. The V gene lost 0 bases and the J gene lost 7 bases, with 12 bases spanning the gap. Germline CDR1 and CDR2: GTSNPN and SVGIG (reference sequence). CDR3 length: 13 residues. The CDR3 region has the DNA TGTGCCTGGAGTGTAAGGAGGGATGATGAAGCTTTCTTT. Its protein product is CAWSVRRDDEAFF.

The chain recombines TRBV5-1 with TRBJ1-1; TRBD1 matches 9 bases. The V and J ends lost 5 bases and 1 base, in that order; junction bases with no gene match: 9. The germline CDR1 and CDR2 sequences are SGHRS and YFSETQ. This CDR3 has 16 amino acids. Here the CDR3 reads CASSLQGAAQNTEAFF. In DNA form, the CDR3 reads TGCGCCAGCAGTTTACAGGGGGCCGCTCAGAACACTGAAGCTTTCTTT.